The rows below give T cell receptor beta chains drawn from one sample of a study of blood T cell repertoires in COVID-19. Clones were read by immunoSEQ multiplex PCR, and TCRdb kept only the in-frame ones, dropping some. Here the sample spans a few hundred thousand clones, approximately 83% being singletons. The sequenced sample was PBMCs or T cells enriched from blood (not recorded which). These receptor sequences come from a young man who had recovered from COVID-19. The CDR3 runs from the conserved cysteine through the conserved F or W. A D gene is named only where the DNA matches it firmly. Not all rows give a size; the values are once, few, many and, for expanded clones, a class.

j_gene,v_gene,abundance,d_gene,CDR3nt,CDR3aa
TRBJ1-2,TRBV27,-,-,TGTGCCAGCAGTCAAGGACAAGACCCTAACTATGGCTACACCTTC,CASSQGQDPNYGYTF
TRBJ1-2,TRBV7-8,few,TRBD1,TGTGCCAGCAGCTTACAGAGACAGGGACTAGCGGGGGACTATGGCTACACCTTC,CASSLQRQGLAGDYGYTF
TRBJ2-1,TRBV7-2,-,TRBD2,TGTGCCAGCAGCTTAGTATCTAGCGGGGGGTATGAGCAGTTCTTC,CASSLVSSGGYEQFF
TRBJ1-6,TRBV7-2,-,-,TGTGCCAGCAGCTTAGTTGGGGGGAGGGATAATTCACCCCTCCACTTT,CASSLVGGRDNSPLHF
TRBJ1-3,TRBV7-6,-,-,TGTGCCAGCAGCTTAGCGGAGGGAAACACCATATATTTT,CASSLAEGNTIYF
TRBJ1-2,TRBV4-2,-,-,TGTGCCAGCAGCCAAGAATCTGGGGCAACTCACTATGGCTACACCTTC,CASSQESGATHYGYTF
TRBJ1-1,TRBV3-1/TRBV3-2,-,-,TGTGCCAGCAGCCACCGCGACAGGAACACTGAAGCTTTCTTT,CASSHRDRNTEAFF
TRBJ1-2,TRBV4-3,-,TRBD1,TGCGCCAGCAGCCAAATCTCTGTTCCGGGACAGGGAAACTATGGCTACACCTTC,CASSQISVPGQGNYGYTF
TRBJ2-3,TRBV30,-,TRBD2,TGTGCCTGGAGTCGGCTAGCGGGGGTTCCGACAGATACGCAGTATTTT,CAWSRLAGVPTDTQYF
TRBJ1-2,TRBV19,-,-,TGTGCCAGTACTCAGCAGGGGACGGATAACTATGGCTACACCTTC,CASTQQGTDNYGYTF
TRBJ1-3,TRBV5-1,-,TRBD1,TGCGCCAGCAGCTTGGGGTTGACAGGGGCGGTGGACACCATATATTTT,CASSLGLTGAVDTIYF
TRBJ2-1,TRBV19,-,-,TGTGCCAGTAGTATAGCGAGCTCCTACAATGAGCAGTTCTTC,CASSIASSYNEQFF
TRBJ2-7,TRBV6-5,-,-,TGTGCCAGCAGTAGCGAGGCAGGGATCTACGAGCAGTACTTC,CASSSEAGIYEQYF
TRBJ2-5,TRBV12-2,few,-,TGTGCAAGTCGCCTGGGTCGGGTCCCAGAGACCCAGTACTTC,CASRLGRVPETQYF
TRBJ1-1,TRBV27,-,-,TGTGCCAGCAGTTTAATTGGAGGCGGGGAAGCTTTCTTT,CASSLIGGGEAFF
TRBJ2-7,TRBV5-1,-,TRBD2,TGCGCCAGCAGCCCAGGACTAGCTGGATACGAGCAGTACTTC,CASSPGLAGYEQYF
TRBJ1-1,TRBV25-1,few,-,TGTGCCAGCAGTAAAATAGGGAGTATGAACACTGAAGCTTTCTTT,CASSKIGSMNTEAFF
TRBJ1-2,TRBV3-1/TRBV3-2,-,TRBD1,TGTGCCAGCAGCCAAGATCAAAAGGGGGCTTCGGGTGGCTACACCTTC,CASSQDQKGASGGYTF
TRBJ2-3,TRBV27,-,TRBD1,TGTGCCAGCAGTTTTAGGAGACAGGGGACAGATACGCAGTATTTT,CASSFRRQGTDTQYF
TRBJ1-2,TRBV9,-,TRBD1,TGTGCCAGCAGCGTAGGGGGACAGGGACTAGATGGCTACACCTTC,CASSVGGQGLDGYTF
TRBJ2-7,TRBV4-2,-,-,TGTGCCAGCACCGTCACCCCATGGGCCGGAAGTTCCAACTACGAGCAGTACTTC,CASTVTPWAGSSNYEQYF
TRBJ2-5,TRBV7-9,-,TRBD1,TGTGCCAGCAGCGACGGGACAGGGTGGGCAGAGACCCAGTACTTC,CASSDGTGWAETQYF
TRBJ1-1,TRBV5-1,-,TRBD1,TGCGCCAGCGGCTGGACAGGGGGCACTGAAGCTTTCTTT,CASGWTGGTEAFF
TRBJ1-6,TRBV27,-,-,TGTGCCAGCAGTTCCTCCTCCTATAATTCACCCCTCCACTTT,CASSSSSYNSPLHF
TRBJ2-2,TRBV3-1/TRBV3-2,few,TRBD1,TGTGCCAGCAGCCCCCGACAGGGGGCGCTTTCTGGGGAGCTGTTTTTT,CASSPRQGALSGELFF
TRBJ2-5,TRBV5-1,-,TRBD1,TGCGCCAGCAGCTTAGGCGGGACAGGGGGCAGAGAGACCCAGTACTTC,CASSLGGTGGRETQYF
TRBJ2-2,TRBV5-6,-,-,TGTGCCAGCAGCTTGGCTCACGGCGGCAGTACGAACACCGGGGAGCTGTTTTTT,CASSLAHGGSTNTGELFF
TRBJ1-2,TRBV7-9,-,-,TGTGCCAGCAGCTTGGGGGCAGTTGAAGTTAGTGGCTACACCTTC,CASSLGAVEVSGYTF
TRBJ2-3,TRBV5-1,-,TRBD2,TGCGCCAGCAGCCCGACTAGCGGGGGGGCCCGGGATACGCAGTATTTT,CASSPTSGGARDTQYF
TRBJ1-5,TRBV4-3,-,-,TGCGCCAGCAGCCAAGAAGCCGCCCCGGGTTTCAATCAGCCCCAGCATTTT,CASSQEAAPGFNQPQHF
TRBJ2-5,TRBV5-1,-,-,TGCGCCAGCAGCTTGGGGGCAGGTCAAGAGACCCAGTACTTC,CASSLGAGQETQYF
TRBJ1-3,TRBV5-5,once,-,TGTGCCAGCAGCGCGGGAAGGAATAAGGGAAACACCATATATTTT,CASSAGRNKGNTIYF
TRBJ1-3,TRBV30,-,-,TGTGCCTGGATTCGGATCACGAGGGCGAGCGGAAACACCATATATTTT,CAWIRITRASGNTIYF
TRBJ2-5,TRBV4-1,-,-,TGCGCCAGCAGCCAAGACCCGGGGGGCATTTATCAAGAGACCCAGTACTTC,CASSQDPGGIYQETQYF
TRBJ2-2,TRBV18,few,-,TGTGCCAGCCAGGAGGGAGCGAACACCGGGGAGCTGTTTTTT,CASQEGANTGELFF
TRBJ2-1,TRBV11-2,-,-,TGTGCCAGCAGCTTCAGACAAGACCGCTCCTACAATGAGCAGTTCTTC,CASSFRQDRSYNEQFF
TRBJ1-2,TRBV18,once,-,TGTGCCAGCTCACCGCGGAGGGACCGAGGCTATGGCTACACCTTC,CASSPRRDRGYGYTF
TRBJ1-5,TRBV10-3,once,-,TGTGCCATCAGTGAAACCCACAGGGATCGGAATCAGCCCCAGCATTTT,CAISETHRDRNQPQHF
TRBJ2-5,TRBV11-3,once,TRBD2,TGTGCCAGCAGCGTTACTAGCGGGGGGACCCAGTACTTC,CASSVTSGGTQYF